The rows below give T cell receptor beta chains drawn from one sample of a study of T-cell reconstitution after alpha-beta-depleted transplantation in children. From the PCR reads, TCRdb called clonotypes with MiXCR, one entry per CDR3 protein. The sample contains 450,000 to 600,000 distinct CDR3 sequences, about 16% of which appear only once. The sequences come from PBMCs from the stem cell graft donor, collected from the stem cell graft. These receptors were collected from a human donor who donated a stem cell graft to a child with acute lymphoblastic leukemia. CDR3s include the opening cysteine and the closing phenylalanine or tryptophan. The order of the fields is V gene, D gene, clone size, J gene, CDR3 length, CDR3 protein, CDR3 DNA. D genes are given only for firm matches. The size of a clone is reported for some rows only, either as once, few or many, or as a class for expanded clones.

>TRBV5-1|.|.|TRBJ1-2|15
CASSLGLAGIYGYTF
TGCGCCAGCAGCTTGGGCTTAGCAGGGATCTATGGCTACACCTTC
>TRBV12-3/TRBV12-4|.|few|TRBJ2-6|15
CASGEGGSGANVLTF
TGTGCCAGCGGAGAGGGCGGCTCTGGGGCCAACGTCCTGACTTTC
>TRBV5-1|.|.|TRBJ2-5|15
CASSWDARLGETQYF
TGCGCCAGCAGCTGGGACGCTAGGCTAGGGGAGACCCAGTACTTC
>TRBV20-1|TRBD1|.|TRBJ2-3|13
CSAGTGGPDTQYF
TGCAGTGCCGGGACAGGAGGCCCAGATACGCAGTATTTT
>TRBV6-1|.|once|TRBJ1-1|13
CATTIHRNTEAFF
TGTGCCACCACAATTCACCGGAACACTGAAGCTTTCTTT
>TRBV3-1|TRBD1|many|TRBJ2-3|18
CASSLLWSLAGGRDTQYF
TGTGCCAGCAGCCTTCTTTGGTCCCTGGCAGGGGGACGAGATACGCAGTATTTT
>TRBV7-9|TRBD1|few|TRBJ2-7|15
CASSTDRTSSYEQYF
TGTGCCAGCAGTACGGACAGGACGAGCTCCTACGAGCAGTACTTC
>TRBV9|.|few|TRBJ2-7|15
CASSALWGQGNEQYF
TGTGCCAGCAGCGCCCTTTGGGGGCAAGGCAACGAGCAGTACTTC
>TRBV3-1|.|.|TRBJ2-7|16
CASSQDGGTSRYEQYF
TGTGCCAGCAGCCAAGATGGGGGCACATCACGCTACGAGCAGTACTTC
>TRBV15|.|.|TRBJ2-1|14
CATSSLQGGNEQFF
TGTGCCACCAGCAGCCTTCAGGGGGGCAATGAGCAGTTCTTC
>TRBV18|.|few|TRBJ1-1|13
CASSPGIDPEAFF
TGTGCCAGCTCACCAGGAATTGACCCTGAAGCTTTCTTT
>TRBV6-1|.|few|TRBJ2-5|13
CASTRTPQETQYF
TGTGCCAGCACCCGAACTCCCCAAGAGACCCAGTACTTC
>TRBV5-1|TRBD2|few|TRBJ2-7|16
CASSPHGTSGRREQYF
TGCGCCAGCAGCCCTCACGGGACTAGCGGGAGGCGCGAGCAGTACTTC
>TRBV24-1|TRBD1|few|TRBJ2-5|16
CATSDIPRGLQETQYF
TGTGCCACCAGTGATATCCCCAGGGGGCTCCAAGAGACCCAGTACTTC
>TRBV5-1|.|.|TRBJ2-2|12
CASSYTTGELFF
TGCGCCAGCAGCTATACCACCGGGGAGCTGTTTTTT
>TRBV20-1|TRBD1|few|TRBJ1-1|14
CSARLRGQSTEAFF
TGCAGTGCTAGACTCAGGGGGCAGAGCACTGAAGCTTTCTTT
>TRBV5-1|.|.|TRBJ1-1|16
CASSLRGLLRVTEAFF
TGCGCCAGCAGCTTGCGGGGGCTTTTGAGAGTTACTGAAGCTTTCTTT
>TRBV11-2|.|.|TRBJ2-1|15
CASSPQPTSANEQFF
TGTGCCAGCAGCCCCCAACCAACGTCGGCTAATGAGCAGTTCTTC
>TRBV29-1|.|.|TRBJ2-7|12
CSVEKGSYEQYF
TGCAGCGTTGAAAAGGGGTCCTACGAGCAGTACTTC
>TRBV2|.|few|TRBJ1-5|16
CASSARGTNSNQPQHF
TGTGCCAGCAGTGCCCGGGGGACAAATAGCAATCAGCCCCAGCATTTT
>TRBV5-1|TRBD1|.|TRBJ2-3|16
CASRMGQGLSTDTQYF
TGCGCCAGCAGAATGGGACAGGGCCTTAGCACAGATACGCAGTATTTT
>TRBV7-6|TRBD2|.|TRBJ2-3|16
CASSLSLAGAADTQYF
TGTGCCAGCAGCTTAAGTTTAGCGGGAGCGGCGGATACGCAGTATTTT
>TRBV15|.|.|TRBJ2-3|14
CATSRGTGTDTQYF
TGTGCCACCAGCAGAGGCACAGGCACAGATACGCAGTATTTT
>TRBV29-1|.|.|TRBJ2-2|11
CSVPGPGELFF
TGCAGCGTCCCGGGGCCCGGGGAGCTGTTTTTT
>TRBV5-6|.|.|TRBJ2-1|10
CASMGDEQFF
TGTGCCAGCATGGGAGATGAGCAGTTCTTC
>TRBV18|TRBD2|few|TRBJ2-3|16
CASSPSLGGWTDTQYF
TGTGCCAGCTCACCCTCCCTCGGGGGGTGGACAGATACGCAGTATTTT
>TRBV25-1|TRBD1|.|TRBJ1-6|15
CASSPRDRGFSPLHF
TGTGCCAGCAGTCCCCGGGACAGGGGATTTTCACCCCTCCACTTT
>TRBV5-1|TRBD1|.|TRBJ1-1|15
CASSSRTGRNTEAFF
TGCGCCAGCAGCAGCAGGACAGGACGGAACACTGAAGCTTTCTTT
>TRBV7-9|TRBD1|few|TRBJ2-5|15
CASRSTGGFQETQYF
TGTGCCAGCAGATCGACAGGGGGGTTTCAAGAGACCCAGTACTTC
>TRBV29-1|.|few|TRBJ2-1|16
CSVESWWEGANNEQFF
TGCAGCGTTGAGAGTTGGTGGGAGGGGGCAAACAATGAGCAGTTCTTC
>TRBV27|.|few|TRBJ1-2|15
CASSLVGGDRYGYTF
TGTGCCAGCAGTTTAGTAGGAGGGGACCGATATGGCTACACCTTC
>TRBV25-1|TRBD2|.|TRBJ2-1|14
CATQGLSDWNEQFF
TGTGCCACCCAGGGACTATCAGATTGGAATGAGCAGTTCTTC
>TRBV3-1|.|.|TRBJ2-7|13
CASSQRHTYEQYF
TGTGCCAGCAGCCAACGCCACACCTACGAGCAGTACTTC
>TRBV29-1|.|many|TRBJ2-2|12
CSVLDNTGELFF
TGCAGCGTTCTGGATAACACCGGGGAGCTGTTTTTT